This T cell receptor beta chain was recorded in a study of a mutant IDH1 vaccine in newly diagnosed glioma. Study-level information: Beforehand, treatment had been radiotherapy, temozolomide, or both; the majority received both. Study findings and constraints: Changes in the top peripheral T cell clonotypes seemingly had no bearing on pseudoprogression.

The time point: week 47, end of study. Each dose delivered 300 ug of mutant IDH1 20-mer peptide subcutaneously with imiquimod. Newly diagnosed WHO grade 3 or 4 IDH1-mutant, ATRX-lost astrocytomas were identified in the donors. TCRdb keeps only in-frame clones here, not all; method: immunoSEQ multiplex PCR. The profile shows around 100,000 clones, just under 90% of them singletons. Turning to this clone: What it binds is not known.

Trimming took off 7 bases at V and 6 bases at J, with 16 bases between the two ends. The germline gives CDR1 MDHEN, CDR2 SYDVKM. There are 14 residues in the CDR3. The specimen was PBMCs, collected from a glioma patient whose treatment included an IDH1 peptide vaccine. The chain links TRBV28 to TRBJ2-1; the D call may be TRBD1 or TRBD2 (5 bases each). The source of this sequence is a woman aged 45 to 65 with glioma. The CDR3 is CASTPPGLINEQFF. CDR3 DNA: TGTGCCAGCACTCCCCCGGGGCTCATCAATGAGCAGTTCTTC.